A selection of T cell receptor beta chains follows, all from one sample in a study of regulatory T cells in long-lasting Graves disease. MiXCR, applied by TCRdb to the multiplex PCR reads, yields one record per CDR3 protein. In the table there are roughly 500,000 distinct CDR3 sequences, 12% of which are singletons. The same data also went into a second study, on T cells in Graves' hyperthyroidism and ophthalmopathy.

Sample: peripheral blood mononuclear cells (PBMCs), taken at new diagnosis, from a patient treated with antithyroid drugs. The receptors derive from a woman aged 25 to 45 with Graves disease. Both conserved end residues are part of each CDR3. Fields, in order: clone size, V gene, D gene, J gene, CDR3 DNA, CDR3 protein. D genes are given only for firm matches. Where a row states a size, it is once, few, many or the class of an expanded clone; other rows omit it.

few	TRBV7-6	.	TRBJ1-6	TGTGCCAGCAGCTTAGCATTTTTTGACCCCTCGGGAGGAAATTCACCCCTCCACTTT	CASSLAFFDPSGGNSPLHF
many	TRBV28	TRBD1	TRBJ2-1	TGTGCCAGCAGTTTGGGCAGGGGGATGAATGAGCAGTTCTTC	CASSLGRGMNEQFF
many	TRBV11-2	TRBD1	TRBJ1-1	TGTGCCAGCAGCCGCACCGGGACAGGGAAAGCTTTCTTT	CASSRTGTGKAFF
few	TRBV30	.	TRBJ1-2	TGTGCCTGGAGTAAAAACTTAGTTGCATGGGAGAGCTACACCTTC	CAWSKNLVAWESYTF
.	TRBV7-9	TRBD1	TRBJ2-2	TGTGCCAGCAGCTCATTAGGGGACAGGGCGAACGCCGGGGAGCTGTTTTTT	CASSSLGDRANAGELFF
many	TRBV6-5	.	TRBJ1-1	TGTGCCAGCAGTTTACCAGGGAGCACTGAAGCTTTCTTT	CASSLPGSTEAFF
.	TRBV28	.	TRBJ1-2	TGTGCCAGCAGTGTACAGGATGGCTACACCTTC	CASSVQDGYTF
many	TRBV19	.	TRBJ2-2	TGTGCCAGTAGTATAAGCGCGAGGTACACCGGGGAGCTGTTTTTT	CASSISARYTGELFF
many	TRBV5-6	.	TRBJ2-7	TGTGCCAGCAGCTTGGCATCCGGCGGGGAGCAGTACTTC	CASSLASGGEQYF
many	TRBV6-1	TRBD1	TRBJ2-7	TGTGCCAGCAGTCCCTCAGGGACAGCCGGGCCCGTTAGGAACGAGCAGTACTTC	CASSPSGTAGPVRNEQYF
.	TRBV7-3	.	TRBJ1-4	TGTGCCAGCAGCGGGGGGGCTAATGAAAAACTGTTTTTT	CASSGGANEKLFF
.	TRBV2	.	TRBJ1-2	TGTGCCAGCGGTGGGACTACGTATGGCTACACCTTC	CASGGTTYGYTF
many	TRBV5-1	.	TRBJ2-4	TGCGCCAGCAGCTTCGCGGCACCCGAGGACATTCAGTACTTC	CASSFAAPEDIQYF
many	TRBV7-9	TRBD2	TRBJ2-7	TGTGCCAGCAGCTCTGGACTAGCGGGTTACGGTCTTGGCTACGAGCAGTACTTC	CASSSGLAGYGLGYEQYF
.	TRBV25-1	TRBD2	TRBJ2-5	TGTGCCAGCAGGGGCGGGAGGGCCCGGGAGACCCAGTACTTC	CASRGGRARETQYF
many	TRBV3-1	.	TRBJ2-4	TGTGCCAGCAGCCAAGTCAGGGAGAGAGCCAAAAACATTCAGTACTTC	CASSQVRERAKNIQYF
many	TRBV3-1	TRBD1	TRBJ1-5	TGTGCCAGCAGCCAATGTGACAGGGCAAGCAATCAGCCCCAGCATTTT	CASSQCDRASNQPQHF
many	TRBV7-9	.	TRBJ1-2	TGTGCCAGCAGCTTAGGGGGCTACACCTTC	CASSLGGYTF
many	TRBV18	.	TRBJ2-3	TGTGCCAGCTCACGCGCGGGGCACCCCACAGATACGCAGTATTTT	CASSRAGHPTDTQYF
many	TRBV28	.	TRBJ1-1	TGTGCCAGCAGCTTCGGGGACGGGAACACTGAAGCTTTCTTT	CASSFGDGNTEAFF
.	TRBV4-1	.	TRBJ1-5	TGCGCCAGCAGCAAAGTATATAGCAGTACCTATAGCAATCAGCCCCAGCATTTT	CASSKVYSSTYSNQPQHF
many	TRBV7-3	TRBD1	TRBJ2-7	TGTGCCAGCAGTCGAGGACAGGGGGAGCAGTACTTC	CASSRGQGEQYF
many	TRBV18	.	TRBJ2-7	TGTGCCAGCTCACCGCAAAAGGGACAAACCGAGCAGTACTTC	CASSPQKGQTEQYF